The rows below give T cell receptor beta chains drawn from one sample of a study of T-cell reconstitution after alpha-beta-depleted transplantation in children. TCRdb called the PCR reads again in MiXCR, with one record for every CDR3 protein. Of around 240,000 distinct CDR3 sequences listed, 6.5% to 10% are singletons. Sequencing used PBMCs, mostly from graft donor cells, obtained 180 days after TCRalphabeta/CD19-depleted stem cell transplant. The receptors shown here come from a male patient younger than 18 who had a stem cell transplant for acute lymphoblastic leukemia, so the T cells may come from the graft donor. CDR3s include the opening cysteine and the closing phenylalanine or tryptophan. A D gene is named only where the DNA matches it firmly. Expanded clones are given a class, and other clones once, few, many or no size at all.

CDR3 protein,CDR3 DNA,J gene,clone size,V gene,D gene
CATSDLFNNNEQFF,TGTGCCACCAGTGATTTGTTTAACAACAATGAGCAGTTCTTC,TRBJ2-1,many,TRBV24-1,.
CASSLLARGAYEQYF,TGTGCCAGCAGTTTATTGGCCCGGGGGGCCTACGAGCAGTACTTC,TRBJ2-7,many,TRBV28,TRBD2
CASSNRDRGYEQYF,TGCGCCAGCAGTAACCGGGACAGGGGCTACGAGCAGTACTTC,TRBJ2-7,.,TRBV23-1,TRBD1
CASGLDWLGQGILEQFF,TGTGCTAGTGGTTTGGACTGGCTGGGACAGGGGATTTTGGAGCAGTTCTTC,TRBJ2-1,many,TRBV12-5,TRBD1
CAISESMLKEQYF,TGTGCCATCAGTGAGTCTATGCTGAAAGAGCAGTACTTC,TRBJ2-7,many,TRBV10-3,.
CASSQMGGPGTGELFF,TGCGCCAGCAGCCAAATGGGGGGGCCGGGCACCGGGGAGCTGTTTTTT,TRBJ2-2,many,TRBV5-1,.
CASSLRAPGRNQPQHF,TGTGCCAGCAGTTTAAGGGCCCCCGGGCGCAATCAGCCCCAGCATTTT,TRBJ1-5,many,TRBV12-3/TRBV12-4,.
CAIGWGGEETQYF,TGTGCCATCGGTTGGGGGGGTGAAGAGACCCAGTACTTC,TRBJ2-5,many,TRBV10-3,TRBD2
CASSPIAPQAYGYTF,TGTGCCAGCTCACCAATCGCGCCGCAGGCTTATGGCTACACCTTC,TRBJ1-2,few,TRBV18,.
CASSQDRMGGQETQYF,TGCGCCAGCAGCCAAGATCGCATGGGGGGCCAAGAGACCCAGTACTTC,TRBJ2-5,many,TRBV4-3,.
CATSRGSFERQFF,TGTGCCACCAGCAGAGGGTCCTTCGAACGGCAGTTCTTC,TRBJ2-1,many,TRBV15,.
CASSTRTGVEAFF,TGTGCCAGCAGTACGAGGACAGGGGTTGAAGCTTTCTTT,TRBJ1-1,many,TRBV6-5,TRBD1
CSAPKLASGETQYF,TGCAGCGCACCGAAACTAGCGTCCGGAGAGACCCAGTACTTC,TRBJ2-5,many,TRBV29-1,TRBD2
CASSQLAGGRETQYF,TGTGCCAGCAGCCAGCTAGCGGGGGGGCGAGAGACCCAGTACTTC,TRBJ2-5,many,TRBV12-3/TRBV12-4,TRBD2
CASSPTGDRVSTEAFF,TGTGCCAGCAGTCCGACCGGGGATCGAGTGAGCACTGAAGCTTTCTTT,TRBJ1-1,few,TRBV6-2/TRBV6-3,.
CASKIRDGTNTGELFF,TGTGCCAGCAAAATCCGGGACGGTACGAACACCGGGGAGCTGTTTTTT,TRBJ2-2,many,TRBV7-9,.
CASIIQPGLAGTNEQFF,TGTGCCAGCATCATACAACCGGGACTAGCGGGGACAAATGAGCAGTTCTTC,TRBJ2-1,many,TRBV2,TRBD2
CASSVRTDYNSPLHF,TGTGCCAGCAGCGTTCGGACAGACTATAATTCACCCCTCCACTTT,TRBJ1-6,many,TRBV9,.
CASSLRWDRDGTGELFF,TGTGCCAGCAGCTTACGCTGGGACAGGGACGGTACCGGGGAGCTGTTTTTT,TRBJ2-2,many,TRBV7-9,TRBD1
CASSDRAGRTDTQYF,TGTGCCAGCAGTGACCGAGCGGGGCGCACAGATACGCAGTATTTT,TRBJ2-3,.,TRBV6-4,TRBD2
CASSLIEPGNYGYTF,TGTGCCAGCAGCCTAATCGAGCCAGGGAACTATGGCTACACCTTC,TRBJ1-2,many,TRBV25-1,.
CASSLRPLAGGTGELFF,TGTGCCAGCAGCTTAAGGCCGCTAGCGGGGGGTACCGGGGAGCTGTTTTTT,TRBJ2-2,many,TRBV7-3,TRBD2
CASSWDRGGTYEQYF,TGTGCCAGCAGTTGGGACAGGGGAGGTACCTACGAGCAGTACTTC,TRBJ2-7,.,TRBV6-5,TRBD1
CASSPRVREQYQETQYF,TGTGCCAGCAGCCCCCGGGTCAGGGAGCAGTACCAAGAGACCCAGTACTTC,TRBJ2-5,.,TRBV4-2,.
CASSYSGHSPSYEQYF,TGTGCCAGCAGTTACTCTGGGCACTCTCCCTCCTACGAGCAGTACTTC,TRBJ2-7,many,TRBV6-5,.
CASSYSRTDAFF,TGTGCCAGCAGTTACTCGCGGACGGACGCTTTTTTT,TRBJ1-4,.,TRBV6-2/TRBV6-3,.
CASSSPLGYGYTF,TGCGCCAGCAGCTCCCCATTGGGGTATGGCTACACCTTC,TRBJ1-2,many,TRBV5-1,.
CASSSMSTGAGANVLTF,TGTGCCAGCAGCTCAATGAGCACCGGGGCTGGGGCCAACGTCCTGACTTTC,TRBJ2-6,many,TRBV5-5,.
CASSPTGRYEQYF,TGTGCCAGCAGCCCGACAGGGCGCTACGAGCAGTACTTC,TRBJ2-7,many,TRBV7-9,TRBD1
CSVRLYVAHTEAFF,TGCAGCGTTCGGTTGTATGTGGCCCACACTGAAGCTTTCTTT,TRBJ1-1,many,TRBV29-1,.
CASSLKDNTDTQYF,TGTGCCAGCAGCCTGAAGGACAACACAGATACGCAGTATTTT,TRBJ2-3,many,TRBV7-4,.
CASSYGGPYNEQFF,TGTGCCAGCAGTTACGGGGGGCCCTACAATGAGCAGTTCTTC,TRBJ2-1,many,TRBV25-1,.
CASSARDTQYF,TGTGCCAGTAGTGCTCGTGATACGCAGTATTTT,TRBJ2-3,few,TRBV19,.
CSVGRDRSMRNEQFF,TGCAGCGTTGGCCGGGACAGGTCAATGAGGAATGAGCAGTTCTTC,TRBJ2-1,many,TRBV29-1,TRBD1
CASSEDTSTGELFF,TGTGCCAGCAGTGAAGACACTTCAACCGGGGAGCTGTTTTTT,TRBJ2-2,many,TRBV25-1,.
CATTGTANTEAFF,TGTGCCACCACTGGGACAGCCAACACTGAAGCTTTCTTT,TRBJ1-1,many,TRBV24-1,TRBD1
CASSFVNLMPGGPKDEQFF,TGTGCCAGCAGCTTCGTCAATCTCATGCCGGGGGGGCCTAAGGATGAGCAGTTCTTC,TRBJ2-1,many,TRBV11-2,TRBD2
CASSKVRTDLEKLFF,TGTGCCAGCAGCAAAGTTCGAACAGATCTTGAAAAACTGTTTTTT,TRBJ1-4,many,TRBV21-1,.
CASSPPYNGEQFF,TGTGCCAGCAGCCCCCCATACAACGGTGAGCAGTTCTTC,TRBJ2-1,many,TRBV9,.
CSARSGTSGQQFF,TGCAGTGCTAGGTCCGGGACTAGCGGGCAGCAGTTCTTC,TRBJ2-1,many,TRBV20-1,TRBD2
CSVLTGVGTNQPQHF,TGCAGCGTGCTGACAGGGGTCGGTACCAATCAGCCCCAGCATTTT,TRBJ1-5,many,TRBV29-1,TRBD1
CASSLGGQGSNQPQHF,TGTGCCAGCAGTTTAGGAGGGCAGGGTAGCAATCAGCCCCAGCATTTT,TRBJ1-5,many,TRBV28,.
CAWVRGMSGYTF,TGTGCCTGGGTCCGTGGGATGAGTGGCTACACCTTC,TRBJ1-2,many,TRBV30,.
CASGPSAGVGNTIYF,TGTGCTAGTGGTCCCTCTGCAGGGGTCGGAAACACCATATATTTT,TRBJ1-3,many,TRBV12-5,.
CASSDPGGPGHTGELFF,TGCGCCAGCAGTGACCCCGGGGGCCCAGGGCACACCGGGGAGCTGTTTTTT,TRBJ2-2,many,TRBV10-1,.
CASSPLAGGHGSYNEQFF,TGTGCCAGCAGCCCACTAGCGGGGGGTCATGGCTCCTACAATGAGCAGTTCTTC,TRBJ2-1,.,TRBV11-2,TRBD2
CASSLSRDRHQETQYF,TGTGCCAGCAGTTTATCGAGGGACAGACACCAAGAGACCCAGTACTTC,TRBJ2-5,many,TRBV27,TRBD1
CASSFPRQFYGYTF,TGTGCCAGCAGCTTCCCAAGACAGTTCTATGGCTACACCTTC,TRBJ1-2,many,TRBV7-2,.
CASSLRQGAMAKNIQYF,TGTGCCAGCAGTTTAAGACAGGGGGCTATGGCCAAAAACATTCAGTACTTC,TRBJ2-4,many,TRBV28,TRBD1
CAISGRAYGYTF,TGTGCCATCAGTGGCAGGGCCTATGGCTACACCTTC,TRBJ1-2,many,TRBV10-3,.
CSALRGANTGELFF,TGCAGTGCCTTACGGGGCGCCAACACCGGGGAGCTGTTTTTT,TRBJ2-2,many,TRBV20-1,.